The sequence of this TCR beta chain was determined in a study of vaccination and CD4 T cells after COVID-19. Specified treatment: roughly 11-day PBMC culture with coronavirus spike peptide pools or control peptides (ViraFEST assay). Fresh IL-2 medium replaced half the culture medium on days 3 and 7. Negative selection separated CD4+ T cells from roughly eleven-day cultures. For this clonotype: The target antigen is unknown.

Researchers used the Oncomine TCR Beta short-read assay to sequence DNA from cultured CD4+ T cells. TCRdb called the PCR reads again in MiXCR, with one record for every CDR3 protein. The table has roughly 14,000 distinct CDR3 sequences, 40% to 60% seen once; the top ten hold about 16%. The CDR3 is 15 amino acids. V dropped 1 base and J dropped 1; count of bases not matched to a gene: 3. Germline CDR1 LNHNV, CDR2 YYDKDF (reference sequence). The clonotype originates from a human donor who had recovered from COVID-19. The starting material was CD4+ T cells from blood, cultured in vitro, obtained before SARS-CoV-2 vaccination. The rearrangement uses TRBV15 and TRBJ2-5, with 7 bases fitting TRBD1. In DNA, the CDR3 is TGTGCCACCAGCAGAGCAGGGACAGCCCAAGAGACCCAGTACTTC. Its protein is CATSRAGTAQETQYF.